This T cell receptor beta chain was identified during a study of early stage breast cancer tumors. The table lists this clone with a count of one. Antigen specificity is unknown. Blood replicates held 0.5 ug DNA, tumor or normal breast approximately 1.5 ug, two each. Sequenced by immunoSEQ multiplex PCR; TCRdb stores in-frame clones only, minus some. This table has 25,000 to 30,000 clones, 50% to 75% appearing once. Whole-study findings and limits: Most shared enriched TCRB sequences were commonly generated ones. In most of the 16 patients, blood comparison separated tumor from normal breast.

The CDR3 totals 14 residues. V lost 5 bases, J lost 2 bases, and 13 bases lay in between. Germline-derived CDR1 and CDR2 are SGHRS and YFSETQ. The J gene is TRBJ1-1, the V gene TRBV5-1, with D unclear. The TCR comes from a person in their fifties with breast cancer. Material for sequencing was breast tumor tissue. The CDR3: CASRGAVGNTEAFF. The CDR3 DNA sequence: TGCGCCAGCAGGGGAGCCGTTGGAAACACTGAAGCTTTCTTT.